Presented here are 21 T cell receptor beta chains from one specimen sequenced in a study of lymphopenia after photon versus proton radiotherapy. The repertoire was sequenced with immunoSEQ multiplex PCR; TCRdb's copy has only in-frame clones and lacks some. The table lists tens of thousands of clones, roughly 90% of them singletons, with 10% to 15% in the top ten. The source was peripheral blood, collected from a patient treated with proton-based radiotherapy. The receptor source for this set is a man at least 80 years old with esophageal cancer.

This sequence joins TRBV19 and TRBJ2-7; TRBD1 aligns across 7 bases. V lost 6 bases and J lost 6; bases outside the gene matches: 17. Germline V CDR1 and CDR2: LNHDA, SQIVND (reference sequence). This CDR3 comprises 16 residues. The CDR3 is CASSASRQGSGFEQYF. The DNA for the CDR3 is TGTGCCAGTAGCGCATCTCGACAGGGATCGGGTTTCGAGCAGTACTTC.

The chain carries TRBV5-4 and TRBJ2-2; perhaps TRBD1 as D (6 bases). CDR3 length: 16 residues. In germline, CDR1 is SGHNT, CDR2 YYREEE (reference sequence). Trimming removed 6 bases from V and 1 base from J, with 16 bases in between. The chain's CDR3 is CASTSRAGVNTGELFF. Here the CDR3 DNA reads TGTGCCAGCACCTCCCGCGCAGGGGTGAACACCGGGGAGCTGTTTTTT.

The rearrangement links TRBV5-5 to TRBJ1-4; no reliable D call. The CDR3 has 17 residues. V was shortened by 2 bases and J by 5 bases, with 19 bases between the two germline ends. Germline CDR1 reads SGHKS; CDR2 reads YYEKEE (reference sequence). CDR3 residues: CASSLELIYVRNEKLFF. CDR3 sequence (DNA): TGTGCCAGCAGCTTAGAGTTGATATACGTTAGGAATGAAAAACTGTTTTTT. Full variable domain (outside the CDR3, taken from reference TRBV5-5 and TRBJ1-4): DAGVTQSPTHLIKTRGQQVTLRCSPISGHKSVSWYQQVLGQGPQFIFQYYEKEERGRGNFPDRFSARQFPNYSSELNVNALLLGDSALYLCASSLELIYVRNEKLFFGSGTQLSVL.

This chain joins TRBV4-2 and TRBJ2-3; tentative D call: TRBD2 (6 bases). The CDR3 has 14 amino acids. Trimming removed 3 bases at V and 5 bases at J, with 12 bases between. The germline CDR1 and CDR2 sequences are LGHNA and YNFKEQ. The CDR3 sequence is CASSHPGRVDTQYF. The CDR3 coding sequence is TGTGCCAGCAGCCACCCCGGGAGAGTAGATACGCAGTATTTT.

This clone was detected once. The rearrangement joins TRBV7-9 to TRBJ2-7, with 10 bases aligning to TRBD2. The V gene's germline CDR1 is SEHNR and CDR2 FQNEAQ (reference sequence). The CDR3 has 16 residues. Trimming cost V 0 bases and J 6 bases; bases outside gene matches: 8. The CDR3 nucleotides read TGTGCCAGCAGCTTAGCTTCCCTAGCGGGAGTCGGCGAGCAGTACTTC. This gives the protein CASSLASLAGVGEQYF.

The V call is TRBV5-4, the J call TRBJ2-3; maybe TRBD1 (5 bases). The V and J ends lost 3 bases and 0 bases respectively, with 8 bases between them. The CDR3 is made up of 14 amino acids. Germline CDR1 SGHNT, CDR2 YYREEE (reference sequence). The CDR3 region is CASSSTASTDTQYF. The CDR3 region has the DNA TGTGCCAGCAGCTCGACAGCTAGCACAGATACGCAGTATTTT.

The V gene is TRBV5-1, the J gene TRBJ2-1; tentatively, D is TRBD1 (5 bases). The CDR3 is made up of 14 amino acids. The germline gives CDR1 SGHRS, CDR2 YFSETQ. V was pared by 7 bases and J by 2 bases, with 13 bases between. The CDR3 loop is CASAVTGAYNEQFF. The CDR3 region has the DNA TGCGCCAGCGCGGTAACAGGAGCCTACAATGAGCAGTTCTTC.

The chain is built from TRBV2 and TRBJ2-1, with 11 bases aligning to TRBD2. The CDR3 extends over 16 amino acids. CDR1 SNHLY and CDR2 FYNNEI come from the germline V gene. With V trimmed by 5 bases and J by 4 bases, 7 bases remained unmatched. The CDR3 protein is CASSLSLAGGYNEQFF. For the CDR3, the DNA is TGTGCCAGCAGTCTAAGCCTAGCGGGGGGTTACAATGAGCAGTTCTTC.

The CDR3 sequence is CASSVVPVDLTDTQYF. CDR3 in DNA: TGTGCCAGCAGCGTAGTCCCAGTAGATTTGACAGATACGCAGTATTTT. The chain is built from TRBV9 and TRBJ2-3; D call uncertain. The V gene's germline CDR1 is SGDLS and CDR2 YYNGEE. V was cut by 0 bases and J by 3 bases, with 14 bases left in between. The CDR3 loop spans 16 amino acids. Together with reference TRBV9 and TRBJ2-3, the CDR3 gives the full variable domain: DSGVTQTPKHLITATGQRVTLRCSPRSGDLSVYWYQQSLDQGLQFLIQYYNGEERAKGNILERFSAQQFPDLHSELNLSSLELGDSALYFCASSVVPVDLTDTQYFGPGTRLTVL.

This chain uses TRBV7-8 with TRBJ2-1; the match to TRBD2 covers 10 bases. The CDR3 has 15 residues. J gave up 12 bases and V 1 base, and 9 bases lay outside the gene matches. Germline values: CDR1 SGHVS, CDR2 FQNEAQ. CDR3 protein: CASSLGSGLAGGQFF. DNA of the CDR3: TGTGCCAGCAGCTTAGGAAGTGGATTAGCGGGGGGGCAGTTCTTC.

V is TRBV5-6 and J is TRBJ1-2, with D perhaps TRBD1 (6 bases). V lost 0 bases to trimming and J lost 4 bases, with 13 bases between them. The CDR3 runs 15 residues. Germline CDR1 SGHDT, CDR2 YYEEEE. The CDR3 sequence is CASSLANRAGYGYTF. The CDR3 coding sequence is TGTGCCAGCAGCTTGGCCAACAGGGCAGGCTATGGCTACACCTTC.

The CDR3 nucleotides read TGTGCCAGCAGCGTAGTTTCTGAGGCCGAGCAGTACTTC. Residues: CASSVVSEAEQYF. The chain uses TRBV9 and TRBJ2-7; D uncertain. V was trimmed by 0 bases and J by 6 bases, leaving 10 bases between them. The germline V gene encodes CDR1 SGDLS and CDR2 YYNGEE. The CDR3 spans 13 residues.

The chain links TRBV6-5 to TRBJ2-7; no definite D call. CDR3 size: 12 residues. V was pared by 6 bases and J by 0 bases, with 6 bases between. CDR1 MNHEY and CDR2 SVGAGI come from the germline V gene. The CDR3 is CASRGSSYEQYF. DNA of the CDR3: TGTGCCAGCAGAGGCAGCTCCTACGAGCAGTACTTC.

This chain's CDR3 is CASSPQTVNTEAFF. DNA of the CDR3: TGTGCCAGCTCACCACAGACGGTGAACACTGAAGCTTTCTTT. This chain connects TRBV18 to TRBJ1-1; D gene uncertain. Trimming removed 1 base from V and 0 bases from J, with 6 bases in between. The germline V gene has CDR1 KGHSH and CDR2 LQKENI. This CDR3 is built from 14 residues.

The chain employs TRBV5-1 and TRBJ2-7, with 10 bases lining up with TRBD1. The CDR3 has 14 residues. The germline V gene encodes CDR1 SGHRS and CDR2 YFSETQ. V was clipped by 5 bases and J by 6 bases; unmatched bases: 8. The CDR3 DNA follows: TGCGCCAGCAGAGGGGACAGGGGCGAGTCCGAGCAGTACTTC. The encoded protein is CASRGDRGESEQYF.

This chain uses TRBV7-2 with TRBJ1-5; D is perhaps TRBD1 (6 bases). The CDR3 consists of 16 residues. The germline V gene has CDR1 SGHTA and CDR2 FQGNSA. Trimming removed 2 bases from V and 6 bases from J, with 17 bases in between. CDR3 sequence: CASSLNGQIGGQPQHF. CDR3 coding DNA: TGTGCCAGCAGCTTAAACGGACAGATCGGGGGTCAGCCCCAGCATTTT.

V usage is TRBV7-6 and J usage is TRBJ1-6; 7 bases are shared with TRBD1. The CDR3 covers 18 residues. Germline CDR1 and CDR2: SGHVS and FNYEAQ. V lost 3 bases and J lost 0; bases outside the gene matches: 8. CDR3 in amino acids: CASSFHPGGSSYNSPLHF. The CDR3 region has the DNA TGTGCCAGCAGCTTCCACCCAGGGGGGAGCTCCTATAATTCACCCCTCCACTTT.

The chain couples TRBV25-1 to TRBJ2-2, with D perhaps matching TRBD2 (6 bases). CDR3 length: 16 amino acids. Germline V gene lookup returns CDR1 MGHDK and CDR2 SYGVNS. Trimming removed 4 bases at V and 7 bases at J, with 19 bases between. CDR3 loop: CASSAFTGVGVGELFF. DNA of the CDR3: TGTGCCAGCAGTGCTTTCACGGGAGTAGGGGTCGGGGAGCTGTTTTTT. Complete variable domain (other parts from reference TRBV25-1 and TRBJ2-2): EADIYQTPRYLVIGTGKKITLECSQTMGHDKMYWYQQDPGMELHLIHYSYGVNSTEKGDLSSESTVSRIRTEHFPLTLESARPSHTSQYLCASSAFTGVGVGELFFGEGSRLTVL.

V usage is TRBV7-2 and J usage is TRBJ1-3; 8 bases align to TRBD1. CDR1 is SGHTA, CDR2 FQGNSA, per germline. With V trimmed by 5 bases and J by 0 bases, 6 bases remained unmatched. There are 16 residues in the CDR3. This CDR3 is CASSLTGGSSGNTIYF. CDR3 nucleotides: TGTGCCAGCAGCCTTACAGGGGGATCCTCTGGAAACACCATATATTTT.

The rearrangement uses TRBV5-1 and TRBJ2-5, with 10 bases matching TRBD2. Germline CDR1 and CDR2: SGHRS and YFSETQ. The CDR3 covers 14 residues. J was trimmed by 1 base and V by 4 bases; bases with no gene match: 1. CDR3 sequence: CASSPSGGQETQYF. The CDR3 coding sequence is TGCGCCAGCAGCCCTAGCGGGGGCCAAGAGACCCAGTACTTC.

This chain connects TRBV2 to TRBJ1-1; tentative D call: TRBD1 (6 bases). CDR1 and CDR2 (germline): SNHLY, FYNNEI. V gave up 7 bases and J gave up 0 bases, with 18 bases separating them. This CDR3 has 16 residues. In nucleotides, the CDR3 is TGTGCCAGCAATGACGACCAGGGGAGAATGAACACTGAAGCTTTCTTT. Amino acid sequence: CASNDDQGRMNTEAFF.